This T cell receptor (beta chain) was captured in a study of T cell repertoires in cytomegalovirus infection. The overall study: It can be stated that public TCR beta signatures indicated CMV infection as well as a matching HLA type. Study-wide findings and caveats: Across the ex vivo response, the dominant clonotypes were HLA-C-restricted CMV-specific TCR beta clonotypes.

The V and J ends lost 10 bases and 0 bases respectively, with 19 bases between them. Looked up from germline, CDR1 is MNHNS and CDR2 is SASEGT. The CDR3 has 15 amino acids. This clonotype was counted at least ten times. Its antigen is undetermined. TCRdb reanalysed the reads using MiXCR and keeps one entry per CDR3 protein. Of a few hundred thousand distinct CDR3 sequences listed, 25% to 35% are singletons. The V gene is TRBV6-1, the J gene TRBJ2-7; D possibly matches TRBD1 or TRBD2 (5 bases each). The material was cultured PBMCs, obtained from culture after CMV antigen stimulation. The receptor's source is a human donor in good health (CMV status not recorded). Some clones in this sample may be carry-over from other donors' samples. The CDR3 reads CATHPGGSPSYEQYF. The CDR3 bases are TGTGCCACCCACCCTGGGGGATCGCCCTCCTACGAGCAGTACTTC.